This T cell receptor (beta chain) was recovered during a study of PD-1 blockade in classical Hodgkin lymphoma. The sample's time point: cycle 4 day 1 (C4D1), after 5 to 7 weeks of nivolumab. After autologous stem cell transplantation all patients relapsed, and prior brentuximab vedotin exposure differed between cohorts. The CDR3 covers 14 residues. Trimming shortened V by 4 bases and J by 7 bases, and 18 bases separated the two germline ends. CDR1 and CDR2 from the germline V gene are SGHRS and YFSETQ. Sequencing was performed with immunoSEQ multiplex PCR; in TCRdb, only in-frame clones are kept and a portion is missing. The table records around 24,000 clones, more than 75% of them present only once. Note on this clone: The antigen is not known.

The study, taken as a whole, reports: According to reports, newly diagnosed patients had lower baseline TCR diversity than healthy donors, and relapsed/refractory patients had lower baseline TCR diversity still. Nivolumab initiation under 1 year post-ASCT meant exclusion. Diversity in CD4+ TCRs, unlike that measured in CD8+ TCRs, had risen significantly by C4D1. Complete responders had baseline diversity similar to newly diagnosed patients.

This chain uses TRBV5-1 with TRBJ2-7, with D possibly matching TRBD2 (6 bases). Sequenced here: peripheral blood mononuclear cells (PBMCs), sampled before the fourth cycle of nivolumab. The receptor was derived from a human donor with classical Hodgkin lymphoma. CDR3 sequence reads: CASSPRGARGEQYF. The DNA for the CDR3 is TGCGCCAGCAGCCCCAGAGGTGCTCGGGGGGAGCAGTACTTC. Complete variable domain (other parts from reference TRBV5-1 and TRBJ2-7): KAGVTQTPRYLIKTRGQQVTLSCSPISGHRSVSWYQQTPGQGLQFLFEYFSETQRNKGNFPGRFSGRQFSNSRSEMNVSTLELGDSALYLCASSPRGARGEQYFGPGTRLTVT.